The rows below give T cell receptor beta chains drawn from one sample of a study of blood T cells in healthy people across ages. TCRdb fed the 5' RACE reads into MiXCR, producing one record per CDR3 protein. This table has approximately 1.5 million distinct CDR3 sequences, 40% to 45% appearing once. Sequencing used blood. The receptors come from a woman aged 18-29 years in good health. CDR3s include the opening cysteine and the closing phenylalanine or tryptophan. D genes are given only for firm matches. Part of the rows lack a size; the others show once, few, many or a class for expanded clones.

>TRBJ1-5|TRBV6-2/TRBV6-3|TRBD1|.
CASRKTGGHSNQPQHF
TGTGCCAGCAGGAAAACAGGGGGGCATAGCAATCAGCCCCAGCATTTT
>TRBJ1-2|TRBV20-1|.|.
CSGWAKASYGYTF
TGCAGTGGGTGGGCCAAAGCTAGCTATGGCTACACCTTC
>TRBJ1-4|TRBV28|.|.
CASWEQGGTEKLFF
TGTGCCAGTTGGGAACAGGGAGGAACGGAAAAACTGTTTTTT
>TRBJ2-1|TRBV4-1|TRBD2|.
CASSQLGLAGKSSYNEQFF
TGCGCCAGCAGCCAATTGGGACTAGCGGGAAAAAGCTCCTACAATGAGCAGTTCTTC
>TRBJ2-4|TRBV7-2|.|.
CASSLRRGKNIQYF
TGTGCCAGCAGCTTGAGAAGGGGGAAAAACATTCAGTACTTC
>TRBJ2-1|TRBV4-1|TRBD1|few
CASSHWPNKGARYNEQFF
TGCGCCAGCAGCCATTGGCCAAACAAGGGGGCTCGTTACAATGAGCAGTTCTTC
>TRBJ2-3|TRBV10-1|.|few
CASSPQGYTQYF
TGCGCCAGCAGTCCCCAGGGATATACGCAGTATTTT
>TRBJ1-2|TRBV29-1|TRBD1|.
CSVGGQGDGYTF
TGCAGCGTGGGGGGACAGGGAGATGGCTACACCTTC
>TRBJ2-1|TRBV2|TRBD2|.
CASSEVTSGNEQFF
TGTGCCAGCAGTGAAGTAACTAGCGGCAATGAGCAGTTCTTC
>TRBJ2-3|TRBV20-1|.|few
CSARDRVWAGSDTQYF
TGCAGTGCTAGAGATAGGGTTTGGGCGGGTTCAGATACGCAGTATTTT
>TRBJ2-5|TRBV5-1|.|.
CASSLDSLETQYF
TGCGCCAGCAGTCTGGACAGCTTGGAGACCCAGTACTTC
>TRBJ1-2|TRBV12-3/TRBV12-4|TRBD1|few
CASTPGGFDYGYTF
TGTGCCAGCACTCCAGGGGGCTTTGACTATGGCTACACCTTC